The 27 T cell receptor beta chains given below trace back to one sample, sequenced in a study of neurological immune-mediated disorders. TCRdb reprocessed the 5' RACE reads with MiXCR, giving one entry per CDR3 protein. There are approximately 38,000 distinct CDR3 sequences in the sample; 2% to 2.5% occur only once, and approximately 2.4% lies in the top ten. Sequenced: PBMCs. Source of these receptors: a middle-aged man with multiple sclerosis.

This clonotype was picked up many times. The chain couples TRBV5-1 to TRBJ2-5; D is undetermined. This CDR3 has 16 amino acids. Trimming removed 6 bases at V and 4 bases at J, with 22 bases between. Per germline, CDR1 SGHRS and CDR2 YFSETQ. The CDR3 region is CASKESLYQSGETQYF. CDR3 DNA sequence: TGCGCCAGCAAGGAGAGCCTCTATCAAAGTGGAGAGACCCAGTACTTC. The full variable domain, with the rest looked up from reference TRBV5-1 and TRBJ2-5, is KAGVTQTPRYLIKTRGQQVTLSCSPISGHRSVSWYQQTPGQGLQFLFEYFSETQRNKGNFPGRFSGRQFSNSRSEMNVSTLELGDSALYLCASKESLYQSGETQYFGPGTRLLVL.

This clonotype has ten or more counts. The chain recombines TRBV12-3 or TRBV12-4 with TRBJ1-2, with D hard to call. This CDR3 contains 13 residues. Trimming took 2 bases from V and 8 from J, leaving 12 bases between them. The CDR3 DNA follows: TGTGCCAGCAGTTTATCACCCGAAAACGGCTACACCTTC. Translation: CASSLSPENGYTF.

This clonotype appeared many times. The chain joins TRBV7-3 to TRBJ2-3; D is unclear. Trimming took off 5 bases at V and 6 bases at J, with 9 bases between the two ends. This CDR3 contains 12 residues. From germline, CDR1 is SGHTA and CDR2 FQGTGA. The CDR3 coding sequence is TGTGCCAGCAGCCCCCCCCCCGATACGCAGTATTTT. This codes for CASSPPPDTQYF.

Many counts were recorded for this clonotype. This chain joins TRBV24-1 and TRBJ1-5; D is ambiguous. This CDR3 comprises 14 residues. Trimming removed 6 bases at V and 1 base at J, with 9 bases between. Germline values: CDR1 KGHDR, CDR2 SFDVKD. In DNA, the CDR3 is TGTGCCACCAGTCCCGGACGGAGCAATCAGCCCCAGCATTTT. This codes for CATSPGRSNQPQHF.

This clonotype was recorded at least ten times. One end of the junction varies from germline; a read error may be responsible. This chain uses TRBV10-3 with TRBJ1-5; 10 positions agree with TRBD1. Germline V gene sequence: CDR1 ENHRY, CDR2 SYGVKD. This CDR3 region has 16 residues. This CDR3 reads CAISDLDRGTNQPQNF. The CDR3 DNA reads TGTGCCATCAGTGACCTGGACAGGGGGACCAATCAGCCCCAGAATTTT.

This clonotype occurred many times. The rearrangement links TRBV20-1 to TRBJ2-7; 9 nucleotides agree with TRBD1. With 6 bases clipped from V and 0 bases from J, the junction kept 6 bases outside the gene matches. Germline CDR1 and CDR2: DFQATT and SNEGSKA (reference sequence). The CDR3 contains 14 residues. The CDR3 reads CSAEDRGNSYEQYF. The CDR3 bases are TGCAGTGCAGAGGACAGGGGTAACTCCTACGAGCAGTACTTC.

This clonotype was counted at least ten times. The V and J genes are TRBV5-1 and TRBJ1-2; 11 bases are a match to TRBD1. The CDR3 length is 16 residues. Per the germline V gene, CDR1 is SGHRS and CDR2 is YFSETQ. V shed 0 bases, J shed 3 bases, and the junction held 4 bases outside the gene matches. The CDR3 sequence is CASSLDGTGGDYGYTF. CDR3 DNA: TGCGCCAGCAGCTTGGACGGGACAGGGGGTGACTATGGCTACACCTTC. Looking up the rest from reference TRBV5-1 and TRBJ1-2 gives the full variable domain: KAGVTQTPRYLIKTRGQQVTLSCSPISGHRSVSWYQQTPGQGLQFLFEYFSETQRNKGNFPGRFSGRQFSNSRSEMNVSTLELGDSALYLCASSLDGTGGDYGYTFGSGTRLTVV.

This clonotype was recorded at least ten times. The V gene is TRBV9, the J gene TRBJ2-5; D ambiguous. Germline lookup yields CDR1 SGDLS and CDR2 YYNGEE. Trimming pared 4 bases from V and 2 bases from J, leaving 9 bases between. This CDR3 is built from 13 residues. CDR3 in amino acids: CASSISPQETQYF. In DNA form, the CDR3 reads TGTGCCAGCAGCATCTCCCCACAAGAGACCCAGTACTTC. The full variable domain, rest sourced from reference TRBV9 and TRBJ2-5, is DSGVTQTPKHLITATGQRVTLRCSPRSGDLSVYWYQQSLDQGLQFLIQYYNGEERAKGNILERFSAQQFPDLHSELNLSSLELGDSALYFCASSISPQETQYFGPGTRLLVL.

There are many counts of this clonotype. The chain combines TRBV5-1 with TRBJ2-3; the match to TRBD2 covers 12 bases. CDR1 SGHRS and CDR2 YFSETQ come from the germline V gene. The length of the CDR3 is 18 residues. V was clipped by 4 bases and J by 5 bases; unmatched bases: 14. The CDR3 region is CASSDPGPASGGVDTQYF. The CDR3 DNA follows: TGCGCCAGCAGCGATCCCGGCCCCGCTAGCGGGGGGGTAGATACGCAGTATTTT.

This clonotype was recorded at least ten times. The chain employs TRBV20-1 and TRBJ2-1; TRBD2 might be the D (6 bases). V was trimmed by 0 bases and J by 0 bases, leaving 15 bases between them. Germline V gives CDR1 DFQATT, CDR2 SNEGSKA (reference sequence). CDR3 length: 17 amino acids. In DNA, the CDR3 is TGCAGTGCTAGAGATCGACTGGCGGGGAGCTCCTACAATGAGCAGTTCTTC. Translated, it gives CSARDRLAGSSYNEQFF.

This clonotype has a count of ten or more. The genes are TRBV28 and TRBJ1-4; D is unresolved. V lost 5 bases and J lost 0, with 10 bases in between. This CDR3 is built from 15 residues. Germline V lookup: CDR1 MDHEN, CDR2 SYDVKM. In DNA, the CDR3 is TGTGCCAGCAGTCCCCAGATTGCAACTAATGAAAAACTGTTTTTT. This encodes CASSPQIATNEKLFF.

This clonotype was detected ten times or more. The chain is built from TRBV5-1 and TRBJ1-2; 8 bases line up with TRBD1. V trimming: 0 bases; J trimming: 8 bases; junction bases outside the gene matches: 3. CDR3 length equals 13 residues. CDR1 and CDR2 from the germline V gene are SGHRS and YFSETQ. The chain's CDR3 is CASSLGRTGGYTF. The CDR3 DNA sequence: TGCGCCAGCAGCTTGGGGCGGACAGGGGGCTACACCTTC.

This clonotype showed up many times. This chain uses TRBV7-2 with TRBJ2-1; D gene unclear. V was clipped by 5 bases and J by 1 base, with 15 bases between them. From germline, CDR1 is SGHTA and CDR2 FQGNSA. The CDR3 extends over 16 amino acids. This CDR3 is CASSQIFGLSYNEQFF. The CDR3 DNA sequence: TGTGCCAGCAGCCAAATCTTCGGCCTATCCTACAATGAGCAGTTCTTC.

This clonotype occurred a few times. A read error is possible here, since a much larger clone lies one base away. As the CDR3 is not closed by the conserved phenylalanine or tryptophan, this likely results from a read error. This chain uses TRBV7-6 with TRBJ2-5; 7 bases agree with TRBD1. With V trimmed by 8 bases and J by 4 bases, 7 bases remained unmatched. CDR3 length equals 13 residues. Germline values: CDR1 SGHVS, CDR2 FNYEAQ. The chain's CDR3 is CASEDRRRETQYC. The CDR3 coding sequence is TGTGCCAGCGAGGACAGGAGAAGAGAGACCCAGTACTGC.

This clonotype was detected many times. The V call is TRBV7-9, the J call TRBJ2-7; TRBD1 agrees at 10 bases. Germline V gene data show CDR1 as SEHNR and CDR2 as FQNEAQ (reference sequence). CDR3 size: 14 residues. V dropped 3 bases and J dropped 5; count of bases not matched to a gene: 4. CDR3 region: CASSFDRGQDEQYF. As DNA, the CDR3 is TGTGCCAGCAGCTTCGACAGGGGGCAAGACGAGCAGTACTTC.

This clonotype was seen at least ten times. The V gene is TRBV20-1, the J gene TRBJ1-1; D may be TRBD1 (6 bases). The CDR3 runs 16 residues. Germline V lookup: CDR1 DFQATT, CDR2 SNEGSKA (reference sequence). Trimming took 5 bases from V and 1 from J, leaving 20 bases between them. The CDR3 sequence is CSAPFPPDRRNTEAFF. As DNA, the CDR3 is TGCAGTGCTCCATTCCCTCCGGACAGAAGGAACACTGAAGCTTTCTTT.

This clonotype was recorded many times. The chain joins TRBV7-2 to TRBJ2-3, with TRBD2 matching 7 bases. This CDR3 is 13 amino acids long. Unmatched junction bases numbered 0, after V lost 5 bases and J lost 1 base. Germline CDR1 SGHTA, CDR2 FQGNSA. The CDR3 sequence: CASSAGGTDTQYF. In DNA form, the CDR3 reads TGTGCCAGCAGCGCGGGGGGCACAGATACGCAGTATTTT.

CDR3 loop: CSANAGATDTQYF. DNA of the CDR3: TGCAGTGCTAACGCCGGGGCCACAGATACGCAGTATTTT. V usage is TRBV20-1 and J usage is TRBJ2-3; either TRBD1 or TRBD2 may supply D (5 bases each). This CDR3 spans 13 amino acids. The germline gives CDR1 DFQATT, CDR2 SNEGSKA (reference sequence). V lost 4 bases and J 2 bases, leaving 10 bases between the germline ends.

This clonotype occurred many times. CDR3: CASSFRDSGAFF. The DNA for the CDR3 is TGTGCCAGCAGCTTCAGGGATTCGGGAGCTTTCTTT. The chain employs TRBV7-2 and TRBJ1-1, with a possible D match to TRBD1 (5 bases). Germline CDR1 is SGHTA and CDR2 is FQGNSA. There are 12 residues in the CDR3. Trimming took 3 bases from V and 10 from J, leaving 12 bases between them.

This clonotype was counted ten times or more. The V gene is TRBV27, the J gene TRBJ1-1, with no clear D. The germline V gene has CDR1 MNHEY and CDR2 SMNVEV (reference sequence). Trimming shortened V by 2 bases and J by 4 bases, and 8 bases separated the two germline ends. The CDR3 sequence is 13 residues long. CDR3 DNA: TGTGCCAGCAGTTTAAGGCCCAGCACTGAAGCTTTCTTT. Amino acid sequence: CASSLRPSTEAFF.

This clonotype was observed at least ten times. The chain is built from TRBV7-8 and TRBJ1-2, with D unresolved. The CDR3 is made up of 14 amino acids. V was clipped by 2 bases and J by 7 bases, with 14 bases between them. The V gene's germline CDR1 is SGHVS and CDR2 FQNEAQ. The DNA of the CDR3 is TGTGCCAGCAGCTTACGTCGCCACGAGGCTGGCTACACCTTC. It is translated as CASSLRRHEAGYTF.

Ten or more counts support this clonotype. This rearrangement joins TRBV6-1 to TRBJ2-5; unclear D gene. The CDR3 sequence is 15 residues long. CDR1 and CDR2 from the germline V gene are MNHNS and SASEGT. With 2 bases removed from V and 2 bases from J, the gap between germline ends came to 12 bases. The CDR3 nucleotides are TGTGCCAGCAGTGAAATGAATACAGAACAAGAGACCCAGTACTTC. This translates into CASSEMNTEQETQYF.

This clonotype was seen repeatedly, ten times or more. The genes are TRBV20-1 and TRBJ2-5; possibly TRBD2 for D (6 bases). The CDR3 covers 14 residues. CDR1 and CDR2 from the germline V gene are DFQATT and SNEGSKA (reference sequence). The germline V and J ends were trimmed by 0 bases and 2 bases, with 10 bases remaining between them. CDR3 region: CSARDNGGQETQYF. As DNA, the CDR3 is TGCAGTGCTAGAGATAACGGGGGACAAGAGACCCAGTACTTC.

This clonotype has a count of ten or more. V gene TRBV7-6 combines with J gene TRBJ1-1, with 9 bases lining up with TRBD1. The V gene end was trimmed by 2 bases and the J gene end by 3 bases; junction bases not matched to a gene: 1. The CDR3 sequence is 14 residues long. Germline V gene data show CDR1 as SGHVS and CDR2 as FNYEAQ. CDR3 nucleotide sequence: TGTGCCAGCAGCTTAAGGGACAGGGACACTGAAGCTTTCTTT. Translated: CASSLRDRDTEAFF.

This clonotype occurred a few times. The chain joins TRBV10-1 to TRBJ2-1, with 8 bases aligning to TRBD2. V gave up 6 bases and J gave up 7 bases; unmatched junction bases: 11. This CDR3 contains 15 residues. The germline gives CDR1 WNHNN, CDR2 SYGVQD (reference sequence). This CDR3 is CASSDSGATGNEQFF. The CDR3 DNA reads as TGCGCCAGCAGCGATAGCGGGGCAACGGGAAATGAGCAGTTCTTC.

This clonotype appeared many times. The chain employs TRBV10-2 and TRBJ2-3, with 7 positions matching TRBD1. V shed 7 bases and J 2 bases; nucleotides not matched to a gene: 3. CDR1 and CDR2 from the germline V gene are WSHSY and SAAADI. There are 13 residues in the CDR3. The DNA for the CDR3 is TGCGCCAGCAAGGGACAGTCCACAGATACGCAGTATTTT. Protein: CASKGQSTDTQYF.

With regard to this clonotype: The conserved closing phenylalanine or tryptophan is absent in this CDR3, likely reflecting a read error. The chain couples TRBV20-1 to TRBJ2-3; no definite D call. Trimming cost V 7 bases and J 1 base, with 12 bases left between them. The germline CDR1 and CDR2 sequences are DFQATT and SNEGSKA (reference sequence). CDR3 size: 13 residues. The CDR3 DNA reads as TGCAGTGTAGGGTATCCTGGCACAGATACGCAGTATAAT. It yields the protein CSVGYPGTDTQYN.